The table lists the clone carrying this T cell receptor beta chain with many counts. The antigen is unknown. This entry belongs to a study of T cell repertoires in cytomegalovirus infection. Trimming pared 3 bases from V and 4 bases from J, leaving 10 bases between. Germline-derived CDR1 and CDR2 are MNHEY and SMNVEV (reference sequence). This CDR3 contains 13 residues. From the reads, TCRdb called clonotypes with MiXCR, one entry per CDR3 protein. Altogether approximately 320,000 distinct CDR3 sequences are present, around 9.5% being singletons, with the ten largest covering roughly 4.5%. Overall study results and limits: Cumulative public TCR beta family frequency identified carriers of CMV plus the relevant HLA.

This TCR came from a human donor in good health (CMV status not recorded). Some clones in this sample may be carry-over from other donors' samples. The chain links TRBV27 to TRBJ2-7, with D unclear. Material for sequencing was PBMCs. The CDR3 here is CASSFGMSYEQYF. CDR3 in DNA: TGTGCCAGCAGTTTTGGCATGAGTTACGAGCAGTACTTC.